This T cell receptor (beta chain) comes out of a study of graft-versus-host responses after intestinal transplantation (dated by TCRdb to the early 2020s). Regarding the study in general: The transplants that recipients got were multivisceral, liver-intestinal, or isolated intestinal. Every recipient was given anti-thymocyte globulin induction, followed by 3 to 4 years of maintenance tacrolimus and steroids. After intestinal transplantation, graft-versus-host and host-versus-graft alloreactive T cell clones in the graft, circulation and bone marrow were tracked using bulk TCR-beta CDR3 sequencing. To identify alloreactive clones, pre-transplant mixed lymphocyte reaction products were sequenced and compared with unstimulated pre-transplant donor and recipient T cells. Of the 20 to 30 intestinal transplant recipients enrolled in the cohort, one of whom was a retransplant, a few patients without pretransplant specimens were excluded. Donor T cell macrochimerism was defined as a peak of at least 4% donor T cells among recipient peripheral blood mononuclear cells. Rather than being sequenced by the commercial service, samples from three later patients were sequenced in-house on an Illumina MiSeq and processed with MiXCR.

V lost 4 bases and J lost 1 base, and the count of bases not matched to a germline gene is 4. Looking up the germline V gene yields CDR1 SGHTS and CDR2 YDEGEE. Measured from the cysteine to the phenylalanine, the CDR3 is 14 residues long. Only the CDR3 portion is preserved as DNA: 42 bases, with reading frame beginning at the first base. This clone has more than one count but fewer than ten. Qualities for individual bases were not recorded, and no much larger clone is one base off. The method behind the library was the immunoSEQ multiplex PCR assay. In most patients, genomic DNA was isolated using the Qiagen DNeasy Blood and Tissue Kit and sent frozen to Adaptive Biotechnologies for TCR sequencing. High-throughput TCR-beta CDR3 sequencing of genomic DNA from most patients was performed by Adaptive Biotechnologies. In the paper's pipeline: TCR sequencing data were retrieved from Adaptive's ImmunoSEQ software for around 18 patients, whereas three other patients were processed with MiXCR and VDJtools. To correct CD4 versus CD8 sorting errors, sequences present in both subsets at a frequency ratio below 5:1 were removed. CDR3 nucleotide sequences shared by donor and recipient were removed because the origin of these sequences could not be assigned. To be classed as alloreactive, a clone needed at least 2-fold expansion over unstimulated cells and a minimum CFSE-low frequency of 0.002% (template counts) or 0.001% (read counts). Mappable clones were those detected in sequenced pre-transplant spleen, lymph node, or MLR CFSE-low populations of the donor or recipient. The cumulative frequency of alloreactive clones was calculated as a percentage of all sequences, weighted by copy number. Drawn from immuneACCESS, this table holds only the in-frame rearrangements with V and J called that TCRdb kept. Clones are partly lost; checked studies trace under half to an unresolved V gene and leave the rest unexplained. That table supplies the V and J calls and clone size; D and trimming were determined from the DNA. This sample comprises around 5,000 clones, around a third of them detected only once. The ten largest clones represent about 33% of the sample.

General study outcomes and caveats: GvH clones were detected in recipient bone marrow, and some appeared earlier in ileal mucosa or blood, consistent with an intestinal mucosal origin. Peak levels of circulating GvH clones were associated with declines in HvG clones early after transplant. Conclusions were limited by the relatively low number and heterogeneity of intestinal transplant patients. High GvH to HvG T cell clonal ratios were observed in the allografts of patients with donor T cell macrochimerism.

The label giving this sample's time point can be read as: cells obtained before transplantation from donor or recipient. In the mixed lymphocyte reactions, some 200,000 CFSE-labeled pre-transplant responders were plated with some 200,000 irradiated violet-dye-labeled stimulators and cultured for 6 days. After the mixed lymphocyte reaction, proliferating CD3+CD4+CFSE-low and CD3+CD8+CFSE-low responder cells were FACS-sorted on a BD Influx sorter. The clonotype was recovered from a human patient who received an intestinal transplant. The starting material was alloreactive CD8+ T cells from a mixed lymphocyte reaction culture, obtained before intestinal transplant. The cell subset or site label here, explained by the study, means: CFSE-low proliferating T cells sorted from roughly 6-day pre-transplant mixed lymphocyte reaction (GvH or HvG direction). The V and J segments used are TRBV5-8 and TRBJ1-1; TRBD1 aligns with 7 central bases. The CDR3 protein sequence reads: CASSQWTGNTEAFF. The nucleotides read TGTGCCAGCAGCCAGTGGACAGGGAACACTGAAGCTTTCTTT. Joined to the reference TRBV5-8 and TRBJ1-1 proteins, this CDR3 gives the full variable domain: EAGVTQSPTHLIKTRGQQATLRCSPISGHTSVYWYQQALGLGLQFLLWYDEGEERNRGNFPPRFSGRQFPNYSSELNVNALELEDSALYLCASSQWTGNTEAFFGQGTRLTVV.